A single sample is the source of the 22 T cell receptor beta chains below, sequenced in a study of blood T cell repertoires in COVID-19. Sequencing was performed with immunoSEQ multiplex PCR; in TCRdb, only in-frame clones are kept and a portion is missing. Altogether about 300,000 clones are present, 86% being singletons, with the ten largest covering approximately 2.4%. The sample taken for sequencing was PBMCs or T cells enriched from blood (not recorded which). The receptors come from a woman younger than 30 who had recovered from COVID-19.

The chain carries TRBV27 and TRBJ1-5; D is uncertain. Germline assignment: CDR1 MNHEY and CDR2 SMNVEV (reference sequence). V dropped 2 bases and J dropped 3 bases, with 8 bases sitting between them. The CDR3 is 14 amino acids. CDR3 in amino acids: CASSLGRFNQPQHF. In nucleotides, the CDR3 is TGTGCCAGCAGTTTAGGCAGGTTCAATCAGCCCCAGCATTTT.

The chain combines TRBV7-2 with TRBJ2-7; the match to TRBD2 covers 8 bases. V lost 5 bases and J lost 2; bases outside the gene matches: 5. The CDR3 covers 14 residues. Looked up from germline, CDR1 is SGHTA and CDR2 is FQGNSA. CDR3 loop: CASSPAGATYEQYF. In nucleotides, the CDR3 is TGTGCCAGCAGCCCAGCGGGGGCTACCTACGAGCAGTACTTC.

This clone turned up a few times. V gene TRBV6-5 combines with J gene TRBJ2-7, with D maybe TRBD1 (6 bases). Between the trimmed V and J ends, which lost 6 bases and 6 bases, there was a span of 15 bases. The CDR3 is 13 residues long. Germline CDR1 reads MNHEY; CDR2 reads SVGAGI. The CDR3 DNA reads TGTGCCAGCAGGATGGGACAATTCGGCGAGCAGTACTTC. Protein: CASRMGQFGEQYF.

The J gene is TRBJ2-7, the V gene TRBV6-5, with 8 bases identical to TRBD1. Germline V gene sequence: CDR1 MNHEY, CDR2 SVGAGI. With V trimmed by 2 bases and J by 3 bases, 6 bases remained unmatched. The CDR3 loop spans 15 amino acids. This CDR3 reads CASSYATGDGYEQYF. CDR3 DNA sequence: TGTGCCAGCAGTTACGCGACAGGGGACGGCTACGAGCAGTACTTC.

This chain connects TRBV27 to TRBJ1-2; the D gene is possibly TRBD1 (6 bases). V lost 4 bases, J lost 3 bases, and 15 bases lay in between. The germline gives CDR1 MNHEY, CDR2 SMNVEV (reference sequence). The CDR3 length is 15 residues. CDR3 amino acids: CASSSPFGGHYGYTF. The CDR3 coding sequence is TGTGCCAGCAGTTCTCCGTTTGGGGGCCACTATGGCTACACCTTC.

In its sample, this clone was seen once. The chain uses TRBV4-3 and TRBJ2-5, with D tentatively TRBD1 (8 bases). This CDR3 spans 15 amino acids. Germline loops: CDR1 LGHNA, CDR2 YSLEER. The V and J ends lost 4 bases and 5 bases respectively, with 17 bases between them. The CDR3 loop reads CASSPHRGGRETQYF. The CDR3, as DNA: TGCGCCAGCAGCCCGCACAGGGGGGGCCGGGAGACCCAGTACTTC.

V is TRBV28 and J is TRBJ2-2; weak D call: TRBD2 (5 bases). The CDR3 loop spans 16 amino acids. Germline-derived CDR1 and CDR2 are MDHEN and SYDVKM. Trimming stripped 7 bases from V and 0 bases from J, with 15 bases between. CDR3 bases: TGTGCCAGCAACCTCGAGGGAGCAGCGAACACCGGGGAGCTGTTTTTT. Translated: CASNLEGAANTGELFF.

The CDR3 region has the DNA TGTGCCAGCAGCTCCTGGTCAATGGAGGGGGCGACCGGGGAGCTGTTTTTT. Its protein is CASSSWSMEGATGELFF. This chain links TRBV7-3 with TRBJ2-2; D is perhaps TRBD1 (7 bases). With 4 bases removed from V and 5 bases from J, the gap between germline ends came to 20 bases. This CDR3 region has 17 residues. In germline, CDR1 is SGHTA, CDR2 FQGTGA.

J is TRBJ2-1 and V is TRBV4-2; D may be TRBD2 (6 bases). This CDR3 is built from 15 residues. From germline, CDR1 is LGHNA and CDR2 YNFKEQ. Trimming removed 0 bases from V and 8 bases from J, with 14 bases in between. CDR3 in amino acids: CASSQEGDLGDEQFF. CDR3 nucleotide sequence: TGTGCCAGCAGCCAAGAGGGGGACTTAGGCGATGAGCAGTTCTTC.

Only one count was recorded for this clone. The CDR3, as DNA: TGTGCCAGCAGACGAGATGGCTACACCTTC. It yields the protein CASRRDGYTF. The rearrangement joins TRBV6-5 to TRBJ1-2; unclear D gene. Germline CDR1 MNHEY, CDR2 SVGAGI. This CDR3 region has 10 residues. V was shortened by 6 bases and J by 6 bases, with 5 bases between the two germline ends.

The V and J genes are TRBV4-1 and TRBJ1-2; 8 bases map to TRBD1. Germline CDR1 MGHRA, CDR2 YSYEKL. The CDR3 sequence is 17 residues long. The junction had 10 bases not matched to a gene; V was cut back by 0 bases and J by 4 bases. CDR3 nucleotides: TGCGCCAGCAGCCAAGATTTGGCAGGGGGCCAGATCTATGGCTACACCTTC. Translation: CASSQDLAGGQIYGYTF.

The chain uses TRBV29-1 and TRBJ1-3; unclear D gene. Germline CDR1 SQVTM, CDR2 ANQGSEA. The CDR3 is 11 residues long. Between the trimmed V and J ends, which lost 3 bases and 4 bases, there was a span of 4 bases. In DNA form, the CDR3 reads TGCAGCGTTGAGGAGGGAAACACCATATATTTT. Protein: CSVEEGNTIYF.

The chain couples TRBV28 to TRBJ2-3; TRBD2 agrees at 7 bases. Trimming took 8 bases from V and 5 from J; bases not matched to a gene: 13. Germline CDR1 and CDR2: MDHEN and SYDVKM. The CDR3 loop spans 15 amino acids. CDR3 protein: CASGGLAVVGDTQYF. DNA for the CDR3: TGTGCCAGCGGAGGGCTAGCGGTGGTGGGAGATACGCAGTATTTT.

This chain uses TRBV5-1 with TRBJ1-1, with D possibly being TRBD1 (6 bases). The germline V gene has CDR1 SGHRS and CDR2 YFSETQ. Trimming removed 3 bases from V and 10 bases from J, with 19 bases in between. CDR3 size: 14 residues. CDR3 DNA: TGCGCCAGCAGCTCCCAGGGGCCCACCGCGGGAGCTTTCTTT. Protein: CASSSQGPTAGAFF.

The chain recombines TRBV7-3 with TRBJ2-7; possibly TRBD2 for D (6 bases). Deletions cut 1 base from V and 7 bases from J, with 17 bases between. Germline V gives CDR1 SGHTA, CDR2 FQGTGA. The CDR3 is 15 amino acids. The CDR3 bases are TGTGCCAGCAGCTTAAACGGGGGAGGCTCCGGGGAGCAGTACTTC. Protein sequence: CASSLNGGGSGEQYF.

This chain joins TRBV20-1 and TRBJ2-1; D is unclear. The V end was cut by 6 bases, the J end by 4 bases, with 16 bases between. The CDR3 contains 14 residues. CDR1 and CDR2 from the germline V gene are DFQATT and SNEGSKA (reference sequence). The CDR3, as DNA: TGCAGTGCGAGTCTACTCACTCTATACAATGAGCAGTTCTTC. This encodes CSASLLTLYNEQFF.

This clone came up once. The same CDR3 is also encoded by other DNA sequences in this sample. V usage is TRBV18 and J usage is TRBJ2-7; TRBD2 might be the D (7 bases). The CDR3 contains 15 residues. V was pared by 2 bases and J by 3 bases, with 14 bases between. Germline V lookup: CDR1 KGHSH, CDR2 LQKENI. CDR3 coding DNA: TGTGCCAGCTCACCAAGGGGGAGGGAACTCTACGAGCAGTACTTC. It specifies CASSPRGRELYEQYF.

The chain uses TRBV5-1 and TRBJ2-3; no firm D call. Trimming cost V 4 bases and J 2 bases, with 20 bases left between them. The CDR3 contains 17 residues. Germline assignment: CDR1 SGHRS and CDR2 YFSETQ. The CDR3 loop is CASSPLEKPLATDTQYF. In DNA, the CDR3 is TGCGCCAGCAGCCCGTTGGAGAAGCCCCTCGCCACAGATACGCAGTATTTT.

The genes are TRBV7-3 and TRBJ2-1, with 10 nucleotides matching TRBD1. Germline CDR1 is SGHTA and CDR2 is FQGTGA. CDR3 length: 15 residues. With V trimmed by 4 bases and J by 5 bases, 5 bases remained unmatched. The DNA for the CDR3 is TGTGCCAGCAGCTCCCGACAGGGGGCAGACAATGAGCAGTTCTTC. Translation: CASSSRQGADNEQFF.

J is TRBJ2-1 and V is TRBV5-1; D is perhaps TRBD2 (6 bases). The CDR3 is 16 amino acids. V lost 0 bases and J 3 bases, leaving 13 bases between the germline ends. Germline V gene lookup returns CDR1 SGHRS and CDR2 YFSETQ. CDR3 sequence (DNA): TGCGCCAGCAGCTTGGTTAGTTTAGCGGACTACAATGAGCAGTTCTTC. Its protein is CASSLVSLADYNEQFF.

The chain carries TRBV25-1 and TRBJ1-1, with D maybe TRBD1 (6 bases). This CDR3 has 18 residues. Germline CDR1 is MGHDK and CDR2 is SYGVNS. With 0 bases removed from V and 1 base from J, the gap between germline ends came to 18 bases. The CDR3 sequence is CASSEYFRDGGANTEAFF. The DNA of the CDR3 is TGTGCCAGCAGTGAATATTTCAGGGATGGGGGGGCGAACACTGAAGCTTTCTTT.

This chain uses TRBV29-1 with TRBJ2-4; no clear D. Trimming left V 7 bases short and J 0 bases short, with 10 bases between. From germline, CDR1 is SQVTM and CDR2 ANQGSEA. CDR3 length equals 13 residues. The CDR3 protein is CSGQDLAKNIQYF. Written as DNA, the CDR3 is TGCAGCGGCCAAGACTTAGCCAAAAACATTCAGTACTTC.